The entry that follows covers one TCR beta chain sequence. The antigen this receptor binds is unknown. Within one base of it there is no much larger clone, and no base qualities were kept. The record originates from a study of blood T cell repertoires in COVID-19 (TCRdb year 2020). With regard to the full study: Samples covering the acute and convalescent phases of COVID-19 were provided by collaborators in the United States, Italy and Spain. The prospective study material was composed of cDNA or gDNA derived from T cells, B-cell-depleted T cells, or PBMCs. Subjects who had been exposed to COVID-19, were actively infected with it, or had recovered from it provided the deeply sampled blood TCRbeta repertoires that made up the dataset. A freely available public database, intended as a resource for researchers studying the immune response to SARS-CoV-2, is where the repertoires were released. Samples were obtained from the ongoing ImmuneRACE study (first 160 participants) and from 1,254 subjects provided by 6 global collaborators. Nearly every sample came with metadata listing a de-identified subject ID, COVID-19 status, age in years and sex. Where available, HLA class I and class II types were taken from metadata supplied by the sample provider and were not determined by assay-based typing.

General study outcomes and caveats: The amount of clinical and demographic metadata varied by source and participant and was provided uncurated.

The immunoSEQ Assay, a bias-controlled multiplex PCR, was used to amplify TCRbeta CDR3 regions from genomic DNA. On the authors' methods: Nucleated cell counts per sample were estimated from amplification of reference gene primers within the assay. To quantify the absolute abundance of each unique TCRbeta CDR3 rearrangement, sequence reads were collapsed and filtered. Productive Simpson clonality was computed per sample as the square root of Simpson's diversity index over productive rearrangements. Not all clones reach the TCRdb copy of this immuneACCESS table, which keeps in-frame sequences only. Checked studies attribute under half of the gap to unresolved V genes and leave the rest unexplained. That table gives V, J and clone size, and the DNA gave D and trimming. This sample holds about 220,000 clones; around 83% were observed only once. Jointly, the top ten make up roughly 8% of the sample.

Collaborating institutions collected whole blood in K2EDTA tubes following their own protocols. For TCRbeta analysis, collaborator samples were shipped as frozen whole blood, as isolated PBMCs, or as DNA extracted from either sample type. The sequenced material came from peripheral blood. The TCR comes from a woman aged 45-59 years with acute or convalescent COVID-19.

The sequenced DNA is TGCAGCGTTGTGAGTCGCGCGGGAGGGCCCTTTATTAATGAGCAGTTCTTC. Its coded protein is CSVVSRAGGPFINEQFF. The chain couples TRBV29-1 to TRBJ2-1, and 9 junction bases match TRBD2. From cysteine to phenylalanine, the CDR3 is 17 amino acids long. Only the CDR3 portion is preserved as DNA: 51 bases, with reading frame beginning at the first base. The germline V end is reduced by 4 bases and the J end by 7 bases; junction bases left unmatched: 17. The germline V gene supplies CDR1 SQVTM and CDR2 ANQGSEA.